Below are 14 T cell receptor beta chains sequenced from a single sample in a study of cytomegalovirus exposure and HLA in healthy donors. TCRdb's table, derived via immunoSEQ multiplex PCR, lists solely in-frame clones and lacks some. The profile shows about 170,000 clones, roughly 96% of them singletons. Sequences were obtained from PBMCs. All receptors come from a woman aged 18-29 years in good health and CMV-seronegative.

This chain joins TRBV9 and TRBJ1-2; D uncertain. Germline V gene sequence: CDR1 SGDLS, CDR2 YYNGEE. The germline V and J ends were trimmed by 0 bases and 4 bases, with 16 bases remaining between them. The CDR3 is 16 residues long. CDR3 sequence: CASSVVSRGGFYGYTF. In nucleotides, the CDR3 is TGTGCCAGCAGCGTAGTTTCTCGCGGAGGTTTCTATGGCTACACCTTC.

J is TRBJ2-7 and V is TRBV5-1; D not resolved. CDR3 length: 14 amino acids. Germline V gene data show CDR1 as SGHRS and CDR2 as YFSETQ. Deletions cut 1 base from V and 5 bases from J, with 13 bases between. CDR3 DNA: TGCGCCAGCAGCTTGCGTTCGGGTTTCGACGAGCAGTACTTC. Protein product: CASSLRSGFDEQYF.

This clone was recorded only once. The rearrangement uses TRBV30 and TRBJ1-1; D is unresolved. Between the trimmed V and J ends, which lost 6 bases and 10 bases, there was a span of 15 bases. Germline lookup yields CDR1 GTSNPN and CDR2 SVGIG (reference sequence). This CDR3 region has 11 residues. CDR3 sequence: CACKEAVRAFF. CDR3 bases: TGTGCCTGTAAAGAAGCCGTAAGAGCTTTCTTT.

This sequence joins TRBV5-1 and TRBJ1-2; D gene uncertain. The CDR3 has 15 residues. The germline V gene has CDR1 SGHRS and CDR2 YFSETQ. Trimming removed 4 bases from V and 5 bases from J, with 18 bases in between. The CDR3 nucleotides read TGCGCCAGCAGCCGTGATAGCGCGGCCAATTATGGCTACACCTTC. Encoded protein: CASSRDSAANYGYTF.

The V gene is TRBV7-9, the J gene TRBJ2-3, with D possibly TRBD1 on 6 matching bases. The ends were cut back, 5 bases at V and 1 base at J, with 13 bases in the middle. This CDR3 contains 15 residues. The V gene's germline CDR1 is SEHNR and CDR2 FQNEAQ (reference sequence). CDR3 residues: CASSNRDKGTDTQYF. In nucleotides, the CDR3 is TGTGCCAGCAGCAACCGGGACAAAGGCACAGATACGCAGTATTTT.

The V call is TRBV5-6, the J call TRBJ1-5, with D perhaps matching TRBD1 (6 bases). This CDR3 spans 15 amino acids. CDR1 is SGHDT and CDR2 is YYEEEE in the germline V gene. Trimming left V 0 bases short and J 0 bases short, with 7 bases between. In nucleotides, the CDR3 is TGTGCCAGCAGCTTGGGACAGGCTAGCAATCAGCCCCAGCATTTT. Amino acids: CASSLGQASNQPQHF. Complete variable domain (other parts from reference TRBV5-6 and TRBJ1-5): DAGVTQSPTHLIKTRGQQVTLRCSPKSGHDTVSWYQQALGQGPQFIFQYYEEEERQRGNFPDRFSGHQFPNYSSELNVNALLLGDSALYLCASSLGQASNQPQHFGDGTRLSIL.

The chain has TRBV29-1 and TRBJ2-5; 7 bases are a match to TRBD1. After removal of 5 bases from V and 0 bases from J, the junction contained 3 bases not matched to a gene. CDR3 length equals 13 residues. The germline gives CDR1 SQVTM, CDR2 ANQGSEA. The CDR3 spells CSVKGQYQETQYF. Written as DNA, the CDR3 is TGCAGCGTTAAGGGACAGTACCAAGAGACCCAGTACTTC.

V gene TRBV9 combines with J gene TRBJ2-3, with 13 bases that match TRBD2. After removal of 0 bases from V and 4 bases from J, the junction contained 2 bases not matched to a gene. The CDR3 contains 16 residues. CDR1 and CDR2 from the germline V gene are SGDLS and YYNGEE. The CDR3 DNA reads TGTGCCAGCAGCGTAGCCGGACTAGCGGGGGCAGATACGCAGTATTTT. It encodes CASSVAGLAGADTQYF.

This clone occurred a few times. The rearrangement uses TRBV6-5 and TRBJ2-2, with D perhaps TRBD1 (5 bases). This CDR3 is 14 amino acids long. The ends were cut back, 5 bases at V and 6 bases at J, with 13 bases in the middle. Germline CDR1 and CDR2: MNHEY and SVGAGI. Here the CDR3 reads CASSPFQGSGELFF. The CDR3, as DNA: TGTGCCAGCAGTCCCTTTCAGGGTTCCGGGGAGCTGTTTTTT.

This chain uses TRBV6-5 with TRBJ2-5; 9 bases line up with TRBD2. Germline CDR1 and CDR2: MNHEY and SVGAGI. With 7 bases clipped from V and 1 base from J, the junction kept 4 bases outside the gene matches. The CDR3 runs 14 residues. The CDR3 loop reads CASNRGGVQETQYF. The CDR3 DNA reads TGTGCCAGCAATCGCGGGGGGGTCCAAGAGACCCAGTACTTC.

The CDR3 nucleotides read TGCGCCAGCATGGGGGGTGATCAAGAGACCCAGTACTTC. It is translated as CASMGGDQETQYF. The V and J genes are TRBV5-1 and TRBJ2-5; D perhaps matches TRBD2 (6 bases). The CDR3 has 13 amino acids. V lost 6 bases and J 2 bases, leaving 11 bases between the germline ends. In germline, CDR1 is SGHRS, CDR2 YFSETQ.

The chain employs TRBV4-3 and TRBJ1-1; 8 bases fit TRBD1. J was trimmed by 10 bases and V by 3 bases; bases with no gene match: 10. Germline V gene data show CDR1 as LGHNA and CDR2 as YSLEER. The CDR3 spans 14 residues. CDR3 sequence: CASSHDFQGAGAFF. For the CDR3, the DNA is TGCGCCAGCAGCCACGATTTCCAGGGGGCGGGAGCTTTCTTT.

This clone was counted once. CDR3 sequence: CASSQEPLAGGPGELFF. As DNA, the CDR3 is TGCGCCAGCAGCCAAGAGCCGCTAGCGGGGGGTCCCGGGGAGCTGTTTTTT. J is TRBJ2-2 and V is TRBV4-3; 11 bases match TRBD2. Germline V gives CDR1 LGHNA, CDR2 YSLEER. The ends lost 0 bases at V and 6 bases at J; junction bases unmatched: 6. The CDR3 totals 17 residues.

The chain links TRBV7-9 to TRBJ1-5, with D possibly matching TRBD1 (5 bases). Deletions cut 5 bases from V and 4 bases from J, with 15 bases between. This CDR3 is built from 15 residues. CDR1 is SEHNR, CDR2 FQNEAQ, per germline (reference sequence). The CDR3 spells CASSLSDRPNQPQHF. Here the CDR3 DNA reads TGTGCCAGCAGCCTAAGCGACAGACCGAATCAGCCCCAGCATTTT.